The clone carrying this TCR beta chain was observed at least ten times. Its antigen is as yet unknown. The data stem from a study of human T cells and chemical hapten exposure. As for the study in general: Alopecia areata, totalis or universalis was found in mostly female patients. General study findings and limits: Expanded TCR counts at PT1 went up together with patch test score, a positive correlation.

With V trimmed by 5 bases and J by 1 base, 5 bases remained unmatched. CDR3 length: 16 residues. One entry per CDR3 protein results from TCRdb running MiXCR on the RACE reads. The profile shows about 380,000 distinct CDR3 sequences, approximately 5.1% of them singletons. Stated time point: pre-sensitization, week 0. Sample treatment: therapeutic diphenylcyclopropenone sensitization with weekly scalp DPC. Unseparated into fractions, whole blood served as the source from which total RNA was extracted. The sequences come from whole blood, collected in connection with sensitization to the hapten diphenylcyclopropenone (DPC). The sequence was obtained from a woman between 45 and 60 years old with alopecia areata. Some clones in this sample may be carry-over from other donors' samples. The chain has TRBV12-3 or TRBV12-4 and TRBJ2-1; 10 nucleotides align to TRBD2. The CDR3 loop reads CASSPSTSGSYNEQFF. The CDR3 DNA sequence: TGTGCCAGCAGTCCTTCGACTAGCGGGTCCTACAATGAGCAGTTCTTC.